This is a list of T cell receptor beta chains from one sample in a study of blood T cell repertoires in COVID-19. TCRdb's table, derived via immunoSEQ multiplex PCR, lists solely in-frame clones and lacks some. The sample comprises about 440,000 clones, roughly 89% of which are singletons, and around 4.5% rests with the top ten. The source material was peripheral blood. These receptors were obtained from a woman in her 30s with acute or convalescent COVID-19. The CDR3 runs from the conserved cysteine through the conserved F or W.

v_gene	j_gene	CDR3aa
TRBV7-3	TRBJ2-3	CASSLVGGGAPDTQYF
TRBV9	TRBJ2-7	CASSPQISGGAYEQYF
TRBV5-1	TRBJ1-2	CASSLGDTLHGYTF
TRBV3-1/TRBV3-2	TRBJ2-1	CASSQLTGSDEQFF
TRBV13	TRBJ1-5	CASSSGTDQPQHF
TRBV5-4	TRBJ1-2	CASSILQGAINYGYTF
TRBV21-1	TRBJ1-2	CASSVQGRLLYGYTF
TRBV2	TRBJ2-1	CASSDAGRTYNEQFF
TRBV5-1	TRBJ1-4	CASSLAPVDRAEKLFF
TRBV5-6	TRBJ2-6	CASSLPQGAWANVLTF
TRBV27	TRBJ2-3	CASSLRSTDTQYF
TRBV30	TRBJ2-7	CAWSVLPGQGAAEQYF
TRBV28	TRBJ2-5	CASSPRYTNQETQYF
TRBV7-2	TRBJ1-5	CASSQFRDRGNQPQHF
TRBV7-9	TRBJ2-3	CASSPRGTSESDTQYF
TRBV28	TRBJ2-7	CASSFQNTYEQYF
TRBV5-8	TRBJ1-5	CASSLTVSNQPQHF
TRBV5-4	TRBJ1-6	CASSRQGLTYNSPLHF
TRBV7-9	TRBJ1-1	CASSSTGSDTEAFF
TRBV9	TRBJ1-2	CASSVVDRVGGYTF